This is a list of T cell receptor beta chains from one sample in a study of CD8+ T cells in alopecia areata. Assay used: immunoSEQ multiplex PCR; TCRdb lists only in-frame clones, some missing. The table lists tens of thousands of clones, under 60% of them singletons. The specimen comprised CD8+ T cells sorted from blood, sampled between weeks 36 and 40, from a patient treated with tofacitinib. The source of these receptors is a human donor with alopecia areata. Each CDR3 is given with its conserved first and last residue. D genes are given only for firm matches. Rows give clone size only sometimes, using once, few, many, or a class for an expanded clone.

clone size: .; J gene: TRBJ2-7; V gene: TRBV27; D gene: TRBD2; CDR3 protein: CASSRGGVPDEQYF; CDR3 DNA: TGTGCCAGCAGCCGGGGAGGGGTGCCAGACGAGCAGTACTTC
clone size: few; J gene: TRBJ2-3; V gene: TRBV29-1; D gene: TRBD1; CDR3 protein: CSVLQGASTDTQYF; CDR3 DNA: TGCAGCGTCCTACAGGGGGCGTCGACAGATACGCAGTATTTT
clone size: few; J gene: TRBJ2-6; V gene: TRBV6-5; D gene: .; CDR3 protein: CASKSVNVLTF; CDR3 DNA: TGTGCCAGCAAAAGTGTCAACGTCCTGACTTTC
clone size: .; J gene: TRBJ2-3; V gene: TRBV9; D gene: .; CDR3 protein: CASSANRGADADTQYF; CDR3 DNA: TGTGCCAGCAGCGCAAATAGGGGGGCCGATGCCGATACGCAGTATTTT
clone size: few; J gene: TRBJ2-3; V gene: TRBV4-1; D gene: TRBD1; CDR3 protein: CASSRGQGVTEDSTDTQYF; CDR3 DNA: TGCGCCAGCAGCCGGGGACAGGGCGTAACCGAAGATAGCACAGATACGCAGTATTTT
clone size: .; J gene: TRBJ1-2; V gene: TRBV4-1; D gene: TRBD1; CDR3 protein: CASSQEGQGADGYTF; CDR3 DNA: TGCGCCAGCAGCCAAGAGGGACAGGGGGCAGATGGCTACACCTTC
clone size: few; J gene: TRBJ1-2; V gene: TRBV10-3; D gene: .; CDR3 protein: CAISDPMGVSNYGYTF; CDR3 DNA: TGTGCCATCAGTGACCCGATGGGGGTATCTAACTATGGCTACACCTTC
clone size: once; J gene: TRBJ1-1; V gene: TRBV6-5; D gene: TRBD1; CDR3 protein: CASSYRTGRTAFF; CDR3 DNA: TGTGCCAGCAGTTATAGGACAGGGAGGACGGCTTTCTTT
clone size: .; J gene: TRBJ2-7; V gene: TRBV9; D gene: TRBD1; CDR3 protein: CASSTGDRGGHEQYF; CDR3 DNA: TGTGCCAGCAGCACGGGAGACAGGGGAGGCCACGAGCAGTACTTC
clone size: .; J gene: TRBJ2-7; V gene: TRBV6-1; D gene: TRBD1; CDR3 protein: CASTGGTGRSYEQYF; CDR3 DNA: TGTGCCAGCACTGGAGGGACAGGGAGGTCCTACGAGCAGTACTTC
clone size: few; J gene: TRBJ2-5; V gene: TRBV29-1; D gene: .; CDR3 protein: CSAPVHLTQETQYF; CDR3 DNA: TGCAGCGCCCCGGTACACCTTACCCAAGAGACCCAGTACTTC
clone size: once; J gene: TRBJ2-7; V gene: TRBV30; D gene: .; CDR3 protein: CAWAGSLDPYEQYF; CDR3 DNA: TGTGCCTGGGCAGGGAGCCTAGACCCCTACGAGCAGTACTTC
clone size: .; J gene: TRBJ2-3; V gene: TRBV28; D gene: .; CDR3 protein: CASSTGYSTDTQYF; CDR3 DNA: TGTGCCAGCAGTACAGGGTATAGCACAGATACGCAGTATTTT
clone size: .; J gene: TRBJ2-5; V gene: TRBV4-1; D gene: TRBD2; CDR3 protein: CASSQKMTSGFQETQYF; CDR3 DNA: TGCGCCAGCAGCCAAAAAATGACTAGCGGGTTCCAAGAGACCCAGTACTTC
clone size: .; J gene: TRBJ1-1; V gene: TRBV30; D gene: .; CDR3 protein: CAWNSNTEAFF; CDR3 DNA: TGTGCCTGGAACTCGAACACTGAAGCTTTCTTT
clone size: medium-sized; J gene: TRBJ2-4; V gene: TRBV28; D gene: .; CDR3 protein: CASSLWLEAKNIQYF; CDR3 DNA: TGTGCCAGCAGCCTATGGTTGGAGGCCAAAAACATTCAGTACTTC
clone size: .; J gene: TRBJ2-3; V gene: TRBV27; D gene: .; CDR3 protein: CASSLYRQSTDTQYF; CDR3 DNA: TGTGCCAGCAGTCTATACAGGCAGAGCACAGATACGCAGTATTTT
clone size: .; J gene: TRBJ2-2; V gene: TRBV29-1; D gene: .; CDR3 protein: CSGGLVGELFF; CDR3 DNA: TGCAGCGGTGGGTTGGTCGGGGAGCTGTTTTTT
clone size: .; J gene: TRBJ2-2; V gene: TRBV30; D gene: .; CDR3 protein: CAWSGQSTGELFF; CDR3 DNA: TGTGCCTGGAGTGGACAGTCCACCGGGGAGCTGTTTTTT
clone size: .; J gene: TRBJ2-7; V gene: TRBV5-1; D gene: .; CDR3 protein: CASSLDSPLGTYEQYF; CDR3 DNA: TGCGCCAGCAGCCTGGACAGTCCTCTGGGAACCTACGAGCAGTACTTC
clone size: few; J gene: TRBJ2-7; V gene: TRBV4-1; D gene: TRBD1; CDR3 protein: CASSLGQGLSYEQYF; CDR3 DNA: TGCGCCAGCAGCCTCGGACAGGGACTCTCCTACGAGCAGTACTTC
clone size: few; J gene: TRBJ2-1; V gene: TRBV11-1; D gene: .; CDR3 protein: CASSPGRGRASYNEQFF; CDR3 DNA: TGTGCCAGCAGCCCAGGAAGGGGGAGGGCCTCCTACAATGAGCAGTTCTTC
clone size: .; J gene: TRBJ2-1; V gene: TRBV6-5; D gene: .; CDR3 protein: CASSLLDEQFF; CDR3 DNA: TGTGCCAGCAGTTTACTGGATGAGCAGTTCTTC
clone size: .; J gene: TRBJ1-2; V gene: TRBV9; D gene: .; CDR3 protein: CASSPGVNYGYTF; CDR3 DNA: TGTGCCAGCAGCCCGGGAGTAAACTATGGCTACACCTTC
clone size: .; J gene: TRBJ2-1; V gene: TRBV13; D gene: .; CDR3 protein: CASSFGRNEQFF; CDR3 DNA: TGTGCCAGCAGCTTCGGGAGAAATGAGCAGTTCTTC
clone size: .; J gene: TRBJ2-3; V gene: TRBV6-4; D gene: TRBD2; CDR3 protein: CASSEIAGGTDTQYF; CDR3 DNA: TGTGCCAGCAGTGAAATAGCGGGGGGCACAGATACGCAGTATTTT
clone size: .; J gene: TRBJ2-3; V gene: TRBV9; D gene: .; CDR3 protein: CASSAGLAVTDTQYF; CDR3 DNA: TGTGCCAGCAGCGCAGGACTGGCCGTCACAGATACGCAGTATTTT
clone size: few; J gene: TRBJ1-5; V gene: TRBV11-2; D gene: .; CDR3 protein: CASSWDSNQPQHF; CDR3 DNA: TGTGCCAGCAGCTGGGATAGCAATCAGCCCCAGCATTTT
clone size: few; J gene: TRBJ2-7; V gene: TRBV4-1; D gene: TRBD1; CDR3 protein: CASSQIGQGAREQYF; CDR3 DNA: TGCGCCAGCAGCCAAATCGGACAGGGGGCTCGGGAGCAGTACTTC
clone size: once; J gene: TRBJ2-3; V gene: TRBV4-3; D gene: TRBD2; CDR3 protein: CASSQVRAGGTDTQYF; CDR3 DNA: TGCGCCAGCAGCCAAGTAAGAGCGGGAGGCACAGATACGCAGTATTTT
clone size: few; J gene: TRBJ2-7; V gene: TRBV29-1; D gene: TRBD1; CDR3 protein: CSVGQGSEQYF; CDR3 DNA: TGCAGCGTTGGACAGGGTTCCGAGCAGTACTTC
clone size: .; J gene: TRBJ2-5; V gene: TRBV4-1; D gene: TRBD2; CDR3 protein: CASSQGEGREGYF; CDR3 DNA: TGCGCCAGCAGCCAGGGGGAGGGCCGAGAGGGTTACTTC
clone size: .; J gene: TRBJ1-2; V gene: TRBV29-1; D gene: .; CDR3 protein: CSAPGGIGGYTF; CDR3 DNA: TGCAGCGCCCCGGGAGGGATAGGAGGCTACACCTTC
clone size: .; J gene: TRBJ1-1; V gene: TRBV14; D gene: .; CDR3 protein: CASSQVLHTEAFF; CDR3 DNA: TGTGCCAGCAGCCAAGTTTTACACACTGAAGCTTTCTTT
clone size: .; J gene: TRBJ2-7; V gene: TRBV7-9; D gene: .; CDR3 protein: CASSLDRSYEQYF; CDR3 DNA: TGTGCCAGCAGCCTGGACCGTAGCTACGAGCAGTACTTC
clone size: few; J gene: TRBJ1-1; V gene: TRBV5-1; D gene: .; CDR3 protein: CASSFYPQGSTEAFF; CDR3 DNA: TGCGCCAGCAGCTTCTATCCCCAGGGATCCACTGAAGCTTTCTTT
clone size: few; J gene: TRBJ2-7; V gene: TRBV5-6; D gene: TRBD1; CDR3 protein: CASSLGTGGSGDEQYF; CDR3 DNA: TGTGCCAGCAGCCTCGGGACAGGGGGATCGGGGGACGAGCAGTACTTC
clone size: few; J gene: TRBJ1-5; V gene: TRBV19; D gene: .; CDR3 protein: CASSPSGGDQPQHF; CDR3 DNA: TGTGCCAGTAGTCCCAGCGGGGGGGATCAGCCCCAGCATTTT
clone size: .; J gene: TRBJ2-3; V gene: TRBV13; D gene: TRBD1; CDR3 protein: CASSDGQDADTQYF; CDR3 DNA: TGTGCCAGCAGTGACGGACAGGACGCAGATACGCAGTATTTT
clone size: .; J gene: TRBJ2-2; V gene: TRBV29-1; D gene: TRBD2; CDR3 protein: CSVSGTRNGELFF; CDR3 DNA: TGCAGCGTTAGCGGGACTCGTAACGGGGAGCTGTTTTTT
clone size: few; J gene: TRBJ1-5; V gene: TRBV7-8; D gene: .; CDR3 protein: CASRVGNQPQHF; CDR3 DNA: TGTGCCAGCAGGGTTGGCAATCAGCCCCAGCATTTT
clone size: .; J gene: TRBJ2-1; V gene: TRBV20-1; D gene: .; CDR3 protein: CSAPLWNEQFF; CDR3 DNA: TGCAGTGCTCCGTTGTGGAATGAGCAGTTCTTC
clone size: .; J gene: TRBJ1-5; V gene: TRBV5-5; D gene: .; CDR3 protein: CASSLRTEGGNQPQHF; CDR3 DNA: TGTGCCAGCAGCTTGAGAACCGAAGGAGGCAATCAGCCCCAGCATTTT
clone size: .; J gene: TRBJ2-5; V gene: TRBV29-1; D gene: .; CDR3 protein: CSVRQETQYF; CDR3 DNA: TGCAGCGTTCGCCAGGAGACCCAGTACTTC
clone size: few; J gene: TRBJ2-7; V gene: TRBV29-1; D gene: .; CDR3 protein: CSVVGSPAYEQYF; CDR3 DNA: TGCAGCGTTGTGGGGTCGCCGGCCTACGAGCAGTACTTC
clone size: few; J gene: TRBJ1-1; V gene: TRBV4-1; D gene: TRBD1; CDR3 protein: CASSHGQEDTEAFF; CDR3 DNA: TGCGCCAGCAGCCATGGACAGGAGGACACTGAAGCTTTCTTT
clone size: .; J gene: TRBJ1-2; V gene: TRBV25-1; D gene: TRBD1; CDR3 protein: CASSDLLDRGRNGYTF; CDR3 DNA: TGTGCCAGCAGTGACCTATTGGACAGGGGAAGGAATGGCTACACCTTC
clone size: few; J gene: TRBJ2-1; V gene: TRBV6-6; D gene: TRBD2; CDR3 protein: CASSLAGAYNEQFF; CDR3 DNA: TGTGCCAGCAGCCTAGCGGGAGCGTACAATGAGCAGTTCTTC
clone size: medium-sized; J gene: TRBJ1-1; V gene: TRBV18; D gene: .; CDR3 protein: CASSPPLEQWRAFF; CDR3 DNA: TGTGCCAGCTCACCACCGTTGGAACAGTGGCGGGCTTTCTTT
clone size: .; J gene: TRBJ2-1; V gene: TRBV7-2; D gene: .; CDR3 protein: CASSLTGGPGGNEQFF; CDR3 DNA: TGTGCCAGCAGCTTAACGGGAGGGCCAGGGGGGAATGAGCAGTTCTTC
clone size: few; J gene: TRBJ2-7; V gene: TRBV25-1; D gene: .; CDR3 protein: CASSEYGTNSYEQYF; CDR3 DNA: TGTGCCAGCAGTGAATATGGGACAAACTCCTACGAGCAGTACTTC
clone size: .; J gene: TRBJ2-1; V gene: TRBV29-1; D gene: .; CDR3 protein: CSVEQGGNEQFF; CDR3 DNA: TGCAGCGTTGAACAGGGCGGAAATGAGCAGTTCTTC
clone size: once; J gene: TRBJ2-1; V gene: TRBV30; D gene: .; CDR3 protein: CAWSTLSSYNEQFF; CDR3 DNA: TGTGCCTGGAGTACCTTAAGCTCCTACAATGAGCAGTTCTTC
clone size: .; J gene: TRBJ2-1; V gene: TRBV5-1; D gene: .; CDR3 protein: CASSSLNVGGTNEQFF; CDR3 DNA: TGCGCCAGCAGCTCGCTTAACGTCGGCGGGACAAATGAGCAGTTCTTC
clone size: .; J gene: TRBJ2-1; V gene: TRBV16; D gene: TRBD2; CDR3 protein: CASTGGAEQFF; CDR3 DNA: TGTGCCAGCACGGGGGGGGCCGAGCAGTTCTTC
clone size: .; J gene: TRBJ2-5; V gene: TRBV6-5; D gene: .; CDR3 protein: CASSSVNREGETQYF; CDR3 DNA: TGTGCCAGCAGTTCTGTCAACAGGGAGGGGGAGACCCAGTACTTC
clone size: .; J gene: TRBJ2-1; V gene: TRBV4-1; D gene: .; CDR3 protein: CASSQDGGTGYNEQFF; CDR3 DNA: TGCGCCAGCAGCCAAGATGGGGGTACGGGGTACAATGAGCAGTTCTTC
clone size: few; J gene: TRBJ2-1; V gene: TRBV19; D gene: TRBD2; CDR3 protein: CASSTWGGYNEQFF; CDR3 DNA: TGTGCCAGTAGTACATGGGGGGGCTACAATGAGCAGTTCTTC
clone size: few; J gene: TRBJ2-7; V gene: TRBV29-1; D gene: .; CDR3 protein: CSVEDRGTHYEQYF; CDR3 DNA: TGCAGCGTTGAAGATCGGGGGACACACTACGAGCAGTACTTC
clone size: .; J gene: TRBJ2-7; V gene: TRBV4-1; D gene: .; CDR3 protein: CASSERVLSSYEQYF; CDR3 DNA: TGCGCCAGCAGCGAAAGGGTCCTTTCCTCCTACGAGCAGTACTTC